Sequencing of this TCR beta chain was carried out in a study of T-cell memory formation after mild COVID-19. Overall study context: Clusters of TCRs were largely donor specific. Notes on the study in general: SARS-CoV-2 specificity was not confirmed for second-wave clones peaking on day 37. Among contracting clones, CD4+ were mainly CM/EM and CD8+ enriched in EMRA.

Note on this clonotype: Its antigen is unidentified.

5'RACE, which relied on constant-segment primers, yielded TCR alpha and TCR beta cDNA libraries carrying sample barcodes and UMIs. TCRdb recomputed calls from the 5' RACE reads with MiXCR, one row per CDR3 protein. This repertoire shows 400,000 to 500,000 distinct CDR3 sequences, 15% to 20% found once; its top ten account for roughly 21%. The sequence derives from a young man who had mild COVID-19 (a few samples of this study predate the infection). Cell type and time point are not known. What was sequenced was PBMCs or a T cell subset sorted from them (not recorded which).

The CDR3 spells CSARDPRGGTGELFF. The CDR3 nucleotides are TGCAGTGCTAGAGACCCCCGCGGGGGCACCGGGGAGCTGTTTTTT. This chain joins TRBV20-1 and TRBJ2-2, with 7 positions matching TRBD2. The CDR3 is 15 residues long. Germline V gives CDR1 DFQATT, CDR2 SNEGSKA (reference sequence). The V and J ends lost 0 bases and 4 bases, in that order; junction bases with no gene match: 5.